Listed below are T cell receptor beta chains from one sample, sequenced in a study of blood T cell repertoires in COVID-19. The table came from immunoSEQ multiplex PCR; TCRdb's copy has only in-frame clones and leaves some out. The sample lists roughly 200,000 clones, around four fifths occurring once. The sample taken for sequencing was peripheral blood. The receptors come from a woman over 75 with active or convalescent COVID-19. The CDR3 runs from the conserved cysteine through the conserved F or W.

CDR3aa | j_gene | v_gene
CSARVSGGRWNEQFF | TRBJ2-1 | TRBV20-1
CAGKDRGNTIYF | TRBJ1-3 | TRBV2
CASSAQGASTGELFF | TRBJ2-2 | TRBV7-8
CARTTKNTGKKQSSTEAFF | TRBJ1-1 | TRBV30
CASSQDGQGLETQYF | TRBJ2-5 | TRBV4-1
CASSSGTHQPQHF | TRBJ1-5 | TRBV5-6
CASMEGYNQPQHF | TRBJ1-5 | TRBV6-5
CASSHRLAGGLLMDTQYF | TRBJ2-3 | TRBV5-6
CASRSEGSYAQQYF | TRBJ2-7 | TRBV2
CASSLDLKRGYGYTF | TRBJ1-2 | TRBV5-6
CASSVYPSGNTIYF | TRBJ1-3 | TRBV2
CASSQSRGQSSYNSPLHF | TRBJ1-6 | TRBV23-1
CASSPPGHTKVRLHF | TRBJ1-6 | TRBV7-2
CASSPRTLSYNEQFF | TRBJ2-1 | TRBV9
CASSETGRGANGYTF | TRBJ1-2 | TRBV6-1
CASSQEVAGGVTQYF | TRBJ2-5 | TRBV3-1/TRBV3-2
CASSSLLGERDGYTF | TRBJ1-2 | TRBV6-2/TRBV6-3
CASSPRRGSDEQYF | TRBJ2-7 | TRBV7-9
CASSSLAGGPRSTDTQYF | TRBJ2-3 | TRBV5-8
CASSIERGTYGYTF | TRBJ1-2 | TRBV19
CASRTRQGAGDEQFF | TRBJ2-1 | TRBV19
CASRTGQGLSGELFF | TRBJ2-2 | TRBV6-5
CASSLLGGTGNTIYF | TRBJ1-3 | TRBV5-8
CASSMSVPGQGGYGYTF | TRBJ1-2 | TRBV19
CASSQPGGGETQYF | TRBJ2-5 | TRBV3-1/TRBV3-2
CASVSAGTTDTQYF | TRBJ2-3 | TRBV6-5
CASSYSPPPSADTQYF | TRBJ2-3 | TRBV6-5
CASSTQGTGNTIYF | TRBJ1-3 | TRBV19
CASSVDLLNYGYTF | TRBJ1-2 | TRBV9
CASQGTRGSYEQYF | TRBJ2-7 | TRBV21-1
CAIMGTGNTEAFF | TRBJ1-1 | TRBV10-3
CASSLGTGLAGANVLTF | TRBJ2-6 | TRBV3-1/TRBV3-2
CASCPTGGCSYEQYF | TRBJ2-7 | TRBV6-5
CASSAPTLAESGNTIYF | TRBJ1-3 | TRBV9
CASSQDANTGELFF | TRBJ2-2 | TRBV4-3
CASSLVTSPKYEQYF | TRBJ2-7 | TRBV7-2
CASSSPTGGEGLFF | TRBJ2-2 | TRBV7-9
CASSFQRGQETQYF | TRBJ2-5 | TRBV7-2
CASSQGGSVWEQYF | TRBJ2-7 | TRBV3-1/TRBV3-2
CASSAGDGEGYTF | TRBJ1-2 | TRBV9
CASSQPGQGSTEAFF | TRBJ1-1 | TRBV14
CAISEDGGTNEKLFF | TRBJ1-4 | TRBV10-3
CASSQDFSLKTSSTEAFF | TRBJ1-1 | TRBV4-1
CASSPSLAGRGYTF | TRBJ1-2 | TRBV18
CASSLGPDYEQYF | TRBJ2-7 | TRBV28
CAIRVGTEAFF | TRBJ1-1 | TRBV10-3
CASSYGTQTGYTF | TRBJ1-2 | TRBV6-2/TRBV6-3
CASSYGSYSNQPQHF | TRBJ1-5 | TRBV7-2
CASSYTPNYGYTF | TRBJ1-2 | TRBV7-2
CASSRLVGTDTDTQYF | TRBJ2-3 | TRBV5-1
CASSLNRASDTQYF | TRBJ2-3 | TRBV27
CASRLRGSEGYTF | TRBJ1-2 | TRBV6-5
CASSNRYRGLVDEQYF | TRBJ2-7 | TRBV19
CASSQHRVGYTF | TRBJ1-2 | TRBV3-1/TRBV3-2